This T cell receptor beta chain comes out of a study of shared clonotypes between healthy human individuals. Selected positively for CCR7 and CD45RO-negative, naive CD8 cells excluded terminally differentiated effector memory CD45RA+ cells. Trimming removed 4 bases at V and 4 bases at J, with 13 bases between. The germline V gene has CDR1 SGHTA and CDR2 FQGNSA. There are 14 residues in the CDR3. The authors distributed each subset's genomic DNA evenly over several immunoSEQ plates. TCRdb keeps only in-frame clones here, not all; method: immunoSEQ multiplex PCR. In the table there are just over 2,000,000 clones, less than 95% of which are singletons.

The receptor was isolated from a man aged 18 to 30 in good health. Sequenced input: naive CD8+ T cells sorted from blood. This chain joins TRBV7-2 and TRBJ1-2; D gene ambiguous. In DNA, the CDR3 is TGTGCCAGCAGCTACGACCGGGGAGGCTATGGCTACACCTTC. It is translated as CASSYDRGGYGYTF.